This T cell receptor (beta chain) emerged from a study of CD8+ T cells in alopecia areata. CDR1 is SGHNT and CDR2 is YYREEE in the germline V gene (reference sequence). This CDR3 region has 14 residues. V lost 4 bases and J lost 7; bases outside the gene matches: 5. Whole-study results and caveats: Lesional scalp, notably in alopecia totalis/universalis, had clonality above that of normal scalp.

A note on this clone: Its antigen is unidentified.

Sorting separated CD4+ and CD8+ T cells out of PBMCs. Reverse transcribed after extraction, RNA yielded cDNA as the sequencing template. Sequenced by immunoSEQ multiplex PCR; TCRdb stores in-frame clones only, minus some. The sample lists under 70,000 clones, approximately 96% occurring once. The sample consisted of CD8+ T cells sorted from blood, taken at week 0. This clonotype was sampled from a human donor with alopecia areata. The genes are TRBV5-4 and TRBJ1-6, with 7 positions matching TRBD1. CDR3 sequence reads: CASSMGTANSPLHF. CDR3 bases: TGTGCCAGCAGCATGGGGACAGCGAATTCACCCCTCCACTTT.